A selection of T cell receptor beta chains follows, all from one sample in a study of T cell changes during pregnancy in multiple sclerosis. Clones were read by immunoSEQ multiplex PCR, and TCRdb kept only the in-frame ones, dropping some. The data show some 110,000 clones, roughly 92% seen once. The starting material was peripheral blood, obtained after pregnancy. The receptors were sampled from a female donor with multiple sclerosis, enrolled in a pregnancy study. CDR3s leave out the opening cysteine and the closing phenylalanine or tryptophan. A row's size may be missing; if present it is once, few, many or a size class.

size,V,J,CDR3
-,TRBV5-1,TRBJ2-3,ASTQGLAGADTQY
-,TRBV20-1,TRBJ2-1,SAPYNEQF
-,TRBV5-6,TRBJ2-7,ASRPGLAGVVLTEQY
-,TRBV7-9,TRBJ2-7,ASSTGGRAMDEQY
-,TRBV6-1,TRBJ2-7,ASSEGRGLAGYEQY
-,TRBV27,TRBJ2-7,ASSPTTGTEFYEQY
-,TRBV19,TRBJ2-3,ASSTRQPYTQY
-,TRBV2,TRBJ1-5,ASTGNSNQPQH
-,TRBV18,TRBJ1-2,ASSIFEGGNIVVYGYT
-,TRBV5-1,TRBJ2-1,ASSLAGRDFDEQF
-,TRBV7-2,TRBJ2-5,ASSRGNQETQY
-,TRBV9,TRBJ2-7,ASSPWIAGGVRDEQY
-,TRBV9,TRBJ1-5,ASSVGTGNQPQH
-,TRBV5-6,TRBJ1-3,ASSPTGGTGNTIY
-,TRBV2,TRBJ1-2,ASSEEVQGLGDGYT
-,TRBV28,TRBJ1-1,ASKLPMNTEAF
-,TRBV6-4,TRBJ1-6,ASSVAGQPNSPLH
-,TRBV30,TRBJ2-1,AWSAVTSGGANEQF
-,TRBV4-2,TRBJ2-2,ASSQDNSGGPGELF
-,TRBV19,TRBJ1-4,ASAEGAGSEKLF
once,TRBV5-1,TRBJ1-5,ASSLGARGNTNQPQH
-,TRBV5-1,TRBJ2-2,ASSPSTGSGELF
-,TRBV9,TRBJ1-1,ASSETPGRTEAF
-,TRBV2,TRBJ1-5,ASSEERNRGSQPQH
-,TRBV2,TRBJ2-7,ASSPRGAGINEQY
-,TRBV2,TRBJ1-1,ASSGQGMNTEAF
-,TRBV28,TRBJ2-1,ASSSSGTSVYNEQF
-,TRBV13,TRBJ2-1,ASSPPPGGGANEQF
-,TRBV2,TRBJ2-2,ASKLRASGSSTGELF
few,TRBV28,TRBJ1-1,ASSLLVQGDGAF
few,TRBV5-1,TRBJ1-1,ASSSRDRGPDTEAF
-,TRBV28,TRBJ2-3,ASRSLGTGVTDTQY
-,TRBV5-4,TRBJ2-7,ASSLRPGGLSYEQY
few,TRBV7-7,TRBJ2-1,ASSWGLAGEEQF
-,TRBV18,TRBJ2-1,ASSNLAGGPSSSYNEQF
-,TRBV29-1,TRBJ1-2,STFPPGTGNYGYT
-,TRBV7-6,TRBJ1-5,ASSSDTLSNQPQH
-,TRBV7-8,TRBJ1-5,ASSSGQDVQPQH
-,TRBV5-6,TRBJ2-7,ASSLGLLYEQY
-,TRBV7-3,TRBJ1-1,ASSLTGFGSAATEAF
-,TRBV28,TRBJ2-1,ASSLGLAGYNEQF